These 3 T cell receptor beta chains originate from one sample sequenced in a study of T cells after yellow fever vaccination. TCRdb redid the calling of the 5' RACE reads with MiXCR, one entry per CDR3 protein. The data contain a few hundred thousand distinct CDR3 sequences, about 4% of them seen just once; the ten biggest clones take up approximately 23%. Sample: PBMCs, taken 5 days after the yellow fever booster vaccination. Every receptor here comes from a man younger than 35 who received the YFV17D yellow fever vaccine.

This clonotype was counted many times. The chain couples TRBV5-1 to TRBJ2-3, with D possibly matching TRBD2 (6 bases). CDR3 length equals 14 residues. V was trimmed by 0 bases and J by 7 bases, leaving 12 bases between them. Looked up from germline, CDR1 is SGHRS and CDR2 is YFSETQ. The CDR3 DNA sequence: TGCGCCAGCAGCTTGGCCGGGGGTTTGAATACGCAGTATTTT. Its translation is CASSLAGGLNTQYF.

This chain uses TRBV30 with TRBJ1-1; tentative D call: TRBD1 (5 bases). Germline V gene data show CDR1 as GTSNPN and CDR2 as SVGIG (reference sequence). The CDR3 runs 13 residues. Trimming removed 4 bases from V and 0 bases from J, with 9 bases in between. This CDR3 reads CAWMGPLNTEAFF. CDR3 sequence (DNA): TGTGCCTGGATGGGACCCCTGAACACTGAAGCTTTCTTT.

J is TRBJ2-1 and V is TRBV10-1, with D tentatively TRBD2 (5 bases). There are 13 residues in the CDR3. In germline, CDR1 is WNHNN, CDR2 SYGVQD (reference sequence). V lost 2 bases, J lost 8 bases, and 10 bases lay in between. The CDR3 sequence is CASSENLEDEQFF. For the CDR3, the DNA is TGCGCCAGCAGTGAGAATTTGGAGGATGAGCAGTTCTTC.